The subject of this entry is one TCR beta chain. The antigen is undetermined. This entry belongs to a study of T cell responses to AZD1222 COVID-19 vaccine. Study-wide points: Spike was spanned by vaccine-associated CD4 TCRs, with dominance at 160-218 and 743-854. Reportedly, nearly half of unique spike TCRs recognized epitopes outside B.1.351/B.1.1.7 mutations. Donors were mostly white British, more females; clonal diversity possibly underestimated.

The CDR3 runs 13 residues. The V and J ends lost 5 bases and 4 bases respectively, with 10 bases between them. Germline CDR1 and CDR2: SGHTA and FQGTGA. Assay used: immunoSEQ multiplex PCR; TCRdb lists only in-frame clones, some missing. This table holds about 100,000 clones, about 90% found once. Here the sequenced sample was peripheral blood, taken on day 0 of MenACWY control vaccination. This TCR derives from an adult in good health. The chain couples TRBV7-3 to TRBJ2-3; D is possibly TRBD1 (5 bases). The CDR3, as DNA: TGTGCCAGCAGCACAGGACGCGCAGATACGCAGTATTTT. Its translation: CASSTGRADTQYF.